The 10 T cell receptor beta chains reported below all come from one sample, sequenced in a study. MiXCR, run by TCRdb on the reads, gives a single entry per CDR3 protein. The table has around 5,200 distinct CDR3 sequences, roughly 10% seen once. Sequencing input: CD4+ T cells from synovial fluid. These receptor sequences come from a human donor with rheumatoid arthritis.

This clonotype qualifies as medium-sized. The chain recombines TRBV19 with TRBJ2-3; 7 positions match TRBD2. Germline lookup yields CDR1 LNHDA and CDR2 SQIVND (reference sequence). This CDR3 has 15 amino acids. J gave up 1 base and V 7 bases, and 8 bases lay outside the gene matches. CDR3 sequence (DNA): TGTGCCAGTAACTTCCTAGCGGCTGGCACAGATACGCAGTATTTT. It encodes CASNFLAAGTDTQYF.

The chain recombines TRBV10-3 with TRBJ1-1; TRBD1 agrees at 7 bases. This CDR3 comprises 13 residues. The J segment lost 0 bases and the V segment lost 9 bases, leaving 4 bases of the junction unmatched. CDR1 ENHRY and CDR2 SYGVKD come from the germline V gene. CDR3 sequence reads: CAMTTGMNTEAFF. The CDR3 DNA reads as TGTGCCATGACGACAGGGATGAACACTGAAGCTTTCTTT.

This clonotype showed up many times. V usage is TRBV28 and J usage is TRBJ1-5; D not certain. Trimming took off 7 bases at V and 6 bases at J, with 13 bases between the two ends. Germline V gives CDR1 MDHEN, CDR2 SYDVKM. This CDR3 region has 13 residues. CDR3 bases: TGTGCCAGCATACCCCAGGAGGGTCAGCCCCAGCATTTT. It encodes CASIPQEGQPQHF. Full variable domain (remainder filled in from reference TRBV28 and TRBJ1-5): DVKVTQSSRYLVKRTGEKVFLECVQDMDHENMFWYRQDPGLGLRLIYFSYDVKMKEKGDIPEGYSVSREKKERFSLILESASTNQTSMYLCASIPQEGQPQHFGDGTRLSIL.

By sample share, this clonotype is medium-sized. V gene TRBV2 combines with J gene TRBJ2-1, with 10 bases matching TRBD2. Germline V gives CDR1 SNHLY, CDR2 FYNNEI. J gave up 4 bases and V 7 bases, and 4 bases lay outside the gene matches. This CDR3 is 14 amino acids long. This chain's CDR3 is CASTPSGSYNEQFF. As DNA, the CDR3 is TGTGCCAGCACTCCTAGCGGGAGTTACAATGAGCAGTTCTTC.

This clonotype counts as medium-sized. The chain is built from TRBV5-1 and TRBJ2-5; D could derive from TRBD1 or TRBD2 (5 bases each). The germline V gene has CDR1 SGHRS and CDR2 YFSETQ. The CDR3 has 15 residues. V shed 3 bases and J shed 4 bases, with 16 bases lying between them. The CDR3 protein is CASSSGRPGAETQYF. For the CDR3, the DNA is TGCGCCAGCAGCTCAGGACGCCCCGGGGCAGAGACCCAGTACTTC.

This sequence joins TRBV7-9 and TRBJ2-3; weak D call: TRBD2 (5 bases). V lost 3 bases to trimming and J lost 6 bases, with 13 bases between them. The V gene's germline CDR1 is SEHNR and CDR2 FQNEAQ (reference sequence). This CDR3 comprises 14 residues. In DNA form, the CDR3 reads TGTGCCAGCAGCTTCGGTGAGGGTACGGATACGCAGTATTTT. Translated: CASSFGEGTDTQYF.

This clonotype is termed medium-sized. The chain employs TRBV18 and TRBJ2-7, with 10 nucleotides matching TRBD1. Germline CDR1 reads KGHSH; CDR2 reads LQKENI. The CDR3 loop spans 14 amino acids. V was pared by 6 bases and J by 7 bases, with 9 bases of the junction left unmatched. For the CDR3, the DNA is TGTGCCAGCTCGGTCGGACAGGGGGAGCAAGAGCAGTACTTC. Residues: CASSVGQGEQEQYF.

This clonotype was seen ten or more times. J is TRBJ2-7 and V is TRBV7-9; 12 nucleotides match TRBD1. The germline CDR1 and CDR2 sequences are SEHNR and FQNEAQ (reference sequence). The CDR3 runs 14 residues. Losses at the gene ends were 5 bases for V and 6 bases for J; bases not matched to a gene: 5. CDR3 loop: CASSPGQGAGEQYF. As DNA, the CDR3 is TGTGCCAGCAGCCCGGGACAGGGGGCTGGCGAGCAGTACTTC.

This clonotype is deemed medium-sized. The genes are TRBV7-9 and TRBJ2-5; 9 bases map to TRBD2. Germline trimming cut 5 bases from V and 2 bases from J; bases unmatched to any gene: 6. The CDR3 contains 15 residues. Looked up from germline, CDR1 is SEHNR and CDR2 is FQNEAQ (reference sequence). CDR3 amino acids: CASSPSGTVQETQYF. The CDR3 DNA is TGTGCCAGCAGCCCTAGCGGGACGGTACAAGAGACCCAGTACTTC. The entire variable domain, with the rest obtained from reference TRBV7-9 and TRBJ2-5, is as follows: DTGVSQNPRHKITKRGQNVTFRCDPISEHNRLYWYRQTLGQGPEFLTYFQNEAQLEKSRLLSDRFSAERPKGSFSTLEIQRTEQGDSAMYLCASSPSGTVQETQYFGPGTRLLVL.

This clonotype was found many times. This rearrangement joins TRBV5-6 to TRBJ2-7; D is unresolved. The CDR3 is 15 residues long. The ends were cut back, 0 bases at V and 7 bases at J, with 17 bases in the middle. Germline CDR1 is SGHDT and CDR2 is YYEEEE. CDR3 residues: CASSLDAAYVVEQYF. CDR3 coding DNA: TGTGCCAGCAGCTTGGATGCAGCCTACGTAGTGGAGCAGTACTTC.